The 25 T cell receptor beta chains below come from one sample, sequenced in a study of blood T cell repertoires in COVID-19 (TCRdb year 2020). Libraries were made using the immunoSEQ multiplex PCR assay. What TCRdb holds here is the immuneACCESS table cut down to in-frame rearrangements. Part of the clones is not present; checked against another copy, under half of the missing clones reflect an unresolved V gene, and the others are unexplained. The sample table lists about 140,000 clones, about 80% of them with a count of one. 4% of the sample rests with the top ten. Sequencing was carried out using peripheral blood. The source of these receptors is a woman in her fifties or sixties with acute or convalescent COVID-19.

The CDR3 bases are TGTGCCAGCAGGGAAGCGGGAGGGCCCACCGGGGAGCTGTTTTTT. Residues: CASREAGGPTGELFF. This chain joins TRBV25-1 and TRBJ2-2; 10 bases are shared with TRBD2. This CDR3 comprises 15 residues. Germline V gene data show CDR1 as MGHDK and CDR2 as SYGVNS. The V gene end was trimmed by 6 bases and the J gene end by 4 bases; junction bases not matched to a gene: 5. Using reference TRBV25-1 and TRBJ2-2 for the parts outside the CDR3, the full variable domain is EADIYQTPRYLVIGTGKKITLECSQTMGHDKMYWYQQDPGMELHLIHYSYGVNSTEKGDLSSESTVSRIRTEHFPLTLESARPSHTSQYLCASREAGGPTGELFFGEGSRLTVL.

V is TRBV30 and J is TRBJ2-5; TRBD2 agrees at 9 bases. This CDR3 is 15 amino acids long. V was pared by 0 bases and J by 4 bases, with 6 bases of the junction left unmatched. Germline V gives CDR1 GTSNPN, CDR2 SVGIG (reference sequence). CDR3 in DNA: TGTGCCTGGAGTGTAGGGGTTAGCGGGAGAGAGACCCAGTACTTC. Residues: CAWSVGVSGRETQYF.

The J gene is TRBJ2-7, the V gene TRBV19, with 8 bases identical to TRBD2. In germline, CDR1 is LNHDA, CDR2 SQIVND (reference sequence). CDR3 length equals 15 residues. V shed 6 bases, J shed 3 bases, and the junction held 10 bases outside the gene matches. The CDR3 reads CASSDPASGYYEQYF. The CDR3 DNA is TGTGCCAGTAGCGATCCCGCTAGCGGGTACTACGAGCAGTACTTC.

The CDR3 DNA reads TGTGCCAGCAGCTTAGTGGCGGCTGAGTCTGGGGCCAACGTCCTGACTTTC. It yields the protein CASSLVAAESGANVLTF. The V gene is TRBV7-2, the J gene TRBJ2-6; no clear D. The V and J ends lost 1 base and 1 base respectively, with 11 bases between them. There are 17 residues in the CDR3. CDR1 SGHTA and CDR2 FQGNSA come from the germline V gene.

This sequence joins TRBV28 and TRBJ1-1; D uncertain. V dropped 1 base and J dropped 5 bases, with 11 bases sitting between them. The CDR3 is made up of 14 amino acids. Germline V CDR1 and CDR2: MDHEN, SYDVKM. In DNA form, the CDR3 reads TGTGCCAGCAGTTTATTGCCGGCGGCAACTGAAGCTTTCTTT. The encoded protein is CASSLLPAATEAFF.

This clone has a handful of counts. The chain has TRBV5-4 and TRBJ2-5, with 10 bases that match TRBD2. Germline trimming cut 4 bases from V and 4 bases from J; bases unmatched to any gene: 4. From germline, CDR1 is SGHNT and CDR2 YYREEE (reference sequence). This CDR3 is built from 14 residues. This CDR3 is CASSDRTSGETQYF. The CDR3 DNA is TGTGCCAGCAGCGACCGGACTAGCGGAGAGACCCAGTACTTC.

On this clone itself: Other nucleotide sequences from this sample produce the same CDR3. The V call is TRBV28, the J call TRBJ1-4; TRBD1 matches at 7 bases. With V trimmed by 4 bases and J by 5 bases, 4 bases remained unmatched. The germline V gene encodes CDR1 MDHEN and CDR2 SYDVKM. The CDR3 length is 14 residues. Written as DNA, the CDR3 is TGTGCCAGCAGTTCCGGGACAGAAAATGAAAAACTGTTTTTT. Amino acids: CASSSGTENEKLFF.

The J gene is TRBJ2-7, the V gene TRBV4-3, with 12 bases that match TRBD2. After removal of 2 bases from V and 5 bases from J, the junction contained 4 bases not matched to a gene. This CDR3 is built from 15 residues. Germline V lookup: CDR1 LGHNA, CDR2 YSLEER. Here the CDR3 DNA reads TGCGCCAGCAGCCAAACGACTAGCGGGAGCCACGAGCAGTACTTC. Amino acid sequence: CASSQTTSGSHEQYF.

This chain links TRBV4-1 with TRBJ2-1, with D tentatively TRBD2 (5 bases). Germline V gene data show CDR1 as MGHRA and CDR2 as YSYEKL. V was pared by 0 bases and J by 6 bases, with 12 bases between. CDR3 length equals 15 residues. The CDR3 DNA reads TGCGCCAGCAGCCAAGATGAGGGAGCTTTCAATGAGCAGTTCTTC. Its translation is CASSQDEGAFNEQFF.

The genes are TRBV6-5 and TRBJ1-6, with D possibly matching TRBD1 (6 bases). The CDR3 is made up of 15 amino acids. Germline loops: CDR1 MNHEY, CDR2 SVGAGI. The V gene lost 2 bases and the J gene lost 10 bases, with 15 bases spanning the gap. CDR3 sequence (DNA): TGTGCCAGCAGTTACAGGACAGTAGCCGGCTCACCCCTCCACTTT. Residues: CASSYRTVAGSPLHF.

The sample holds one count of this clone. The CDR3, as DNA: TGTGCCTGGAGTGTGGGGGCGGGTGAAAAACTGTTTTTT. It translates to CAWSVGAGEKLFF. The rearrangement links TRBV30 to TRBJ1-4; perhaps TRBD1 as D (6 bases). The germline V gene has CDR1 GTSNPN and CDR2 SVGIG (reference sequence). The CDR3 length is 13 residues. V lost 0 bases and J 7 bases, leaving 9 bases between the germline ends.

A single count supports this clone. This chain uses TRBV29-1 with TRBJ1-2; D unclear. The ends were cut back, 3 bases at V and 1 base at J, with 3 bases in the middle. The CDR3 spans 11 residues. Germline CDR1 reads SQVTM; CDR2 reads ANQGSEA. CDR3 bases: TGCAGCGTTGACAGTAACTATGGCTACACCTTC. Encoded protein: CSVDSNYGYTF. Supplemented by reference TRBV29-1 and TRBJ1-2, the full variable domain reads SAVISQKPSRDICQRGTSLTIQCQVDSQVTMMFWYRQQPGQSLTLIATANQGSEATYESGFVIDKFPISRPNLTFSTLTVSNMSPEDSSIYLCSVDSNYGYTFGSGTRLTVV.

The J gene is TRBJ1-4, the V gene TRBV19; 8 bases align to TRBD1. V lost 3 bases, J lost 13 bases, and 10 bases stayed unmatched. The germline V gene has CDR1 LNHDA and CDR2 SQIVND (reference sequence). CDR3 length equals 14 residues. The CDR3 DNA follows: TGTGCCAGTAGTATCGGACAGGGAATTCATCTACTGTTTTTT. The encoded protein is CASSIGQGIHLLFF.

The rearrangement links TRBV3-1 (or the pseudogene TRBV3-2) to TRBJ1-5, with 10 bases fitting TRBD1. V was clipped by 1 base and J by 3 bases; unmatched bases: 9. Germline V gene lookup returns CDR1 LGHDT and CDR2 YNNKEL (reference sequence). The CDR3 loop spans 18 amino acids. Here the CDR3 reads CASSQGDRGSLNNQPQHF. In nucleotides, the CDR3 is TGTGCCAGCAGCCAAGGGGACAGGGGCTCCCTTAACAATCAGCCCCAGCATTTT.

This clone has just a few counts. The rearrangement joins TRBV5-1 to TRBJ1-1, with 11 bases aligning to TRBD1. Germline CDR1 SGHRS, CDR2 YFSETQ. The CDR3 has 14 amino acids. With 4 bases clipped from V and 3 bases from J, the junction kept 2 bases outside the gene matches. The CDR3 sequence is CASSGQGAYTEAFF. CDR3 bases: TGCGCCAGCAGCGGACAGGGGGCCTACACTGAAGCTTTCTTT. The full variable domain, rest sourced from reference TRBV5-1 and TRBJ1-1, is KAGVTQTPRYLIKTRGQQVTLSCSPISGHRSVSWYQQTPGQGLQFLFEYFSETQRNKGNFPGRFSGRQFSNSRSEMNVSTLELGDSALYLCASSGQGAYTEAFFGQGTRLTVV.

This clone was seen only a few times. This chain links TRBV7-9 with TRBJ2-3; 10 bases align to TRBD1. Germline V CDR1 and CDR2: SEHNR, FQNEAQ (reference sequence). This CDR3 spans 18 amino acids. Trimming cost V 1 base and J 2 bases; bases outside gene matches: 9. Here the CDR3 DNA reads TGTGCCAGCAGCTTAGGGAGACGTGGGACAGGGGACACAGATACGCAGTATTTT. It encodes CASSLGRRGTGDTDTQYF. Supplemented by reference TRBV7-9 and TRBJ2-3, the full variable domain reads DTGVSQNPRHKITKRGQNVTFRCDPISEHNRLYWYRQTLGQGPEFLTYFQNEAQLEKSRLLSDRFSAERPKGSFSTLEIQRTEQGDSAMYLCASSLGRRGTGDTDTQYFGPGTRLTVL.

This clone has a handful of counts. The V call is TRBV7-9, the J call TRBJ2-5, with 7 bases aligning to TRBD2. The V gene's germline CDR1 is SEHNR and CDR2 FQNEAQ (reference sequence). After removal of 2 bases from V and 0 bases from J, the junction contained 3 bases not matched to a gene. The CDR3 runs 15 residues. The CDR3 sequence is CASSLPSGNQETQYF. The CDR3 DNA reads as TGTGCCAGCAGCTTACCTAGCGGAAACCAAGAGACCCAGTACTTC.

V and J are TRBV10-3 and TRBJ2-7; weak D call: TRBD1 (6 bases). The V end was cut by 11 bases, the J end by 7 bases, with 15 bases between. The germline V gene encodes CDR1 ENHRY and CDR2 SYGVKD. CDR3 length equals 11 residues. The CDR3 sequence: CAVGQLEEQYF. The CDR3 DNA is TGTGCCGTGGGACAACTGGAGGAGCAGTACTTC.

The count of this clone is one. The CDR3 reads CASSSTGGYYNEQFF. The CDR3 DNA reads TGTGCCAGCAGTTCCACAGGGGGCTACTACAATGAGCAGTTCTTC. J is TRBJ2-1 and V is TRBV28, with 9 nucleotides matching TRBD1. Trimming took 4 bases from V and 3 from J; bases not matched to a gene: 4. This CDR3 comprises 15 residues. Germline assignment: CDR1 MDHEN and CDR2 SYDVKM.

CDR3 amino acids: CASRQGSKEKLFF. The DNA for the CDR3 is TGCGCCAGCAGACAGGGCTCGAAGGAAAAACTGTTTTTT. J is TRBJ1-4 and V is TRBV4-1, with D maybe TRBD1 (6 bases). Trimming cost V 6 bases and J 8 bases, with 13 bases left between them. The CDR3 is made up of 13 amino acids. Looked up from germline, CDR1 is MGHRA and CDR2 is YSYEKL.

The chain uses TRBV6-5 and TRBJ2-1; 7 bases agree with TRBD2. The CDR3 sequence is 16 residues long. V gave up 2 bases and J gave up 6 bases; unmatched junction bases: 10. Germline V lookup: CDR1 MNHEY, CDR2 SVGAGI. DNA of the CDR3: TGTGCCAGCAGTTACGGGGCTAGCGGCGGCCGCAATGAGCAGTTCTTC. Residues: CASSYGASGGRNEQFF.

This sequence joins TRBV4-1 and TRBJ2-7; 14 nucleotides agree with TRBD2. The CDR3 is made up of 16 amino acids. Germline V CDR1 and CDR2: MGHRA, YSYEKL. Germline trimming cut 3 bases from V and 4 bases from J; bases unmatched to any gene: 5. The CDR3 DNA is TGCGCCAGCAGCCAGGGACTAGCGGGGGACCATTACGAGCAGTACTTC. Translating gives CASSQGLAGDHYEQYF.

The chain uses TRBV11-2 and TRBJ2-1; 7 bases fit TRBD1. Losses at the gene ends were 5 bases for V and 8 bases for J; bases not matched to a gene: 6. This CDR3 has 13 amino acids. Germline V gene sequence: CDR1 SGHAT, CDR2 FQNNGV. CDR3 nucleotides: TGTGCCAGCAGCGCGACAGGGTTGGATGAGCAGTTCTTC. It codes for CASSATGLDEQFF. The full variable domain, with the rest looked up from reference TRBV11-2 and TRBJ2-1, is EAGVAQSPRYKIIEKRQSVAFWCNPISGHATLYWYQQILGQGPKLLIQFQNNGVVDDSQLPKDRFSAERLKGVDSTLKIQPAKLEDSAVYLCASSATGLDEQFFGPGTRLTVL.

The chain couples TRBV5-1 to TRBJ2-7; D is perhaps TRBD1 (6 bases). CDR1 and CDR2 from the germline V gene are SGHRS and YFSETQ. Between the trimmed V and J ends, which lost 4 bases and 5 bases, there was a span of 19 bases. CDR3 length: 15 amino acids. CDR3 sequence (DNA): TGCGCCAGCAGCCCCGGGACACCCTATATGGACGAGCAGTACTTC. This encodes CASSPGTPYMDEQYF.

The V and J genes are TRBV11-3 and TRBJ1-6; TRBD1 might be the D (5 bases). CDR3 length equals 15 residues. Germline V lookup: CDR1 SGHNT, CDR2 YENEEA. Deletions cut 4 bases from V and 6 bases from J, with 13 bases between. CDR3 bases: TGTGCCAGCAGCTATCTGGGGGGAAGTAATTCACCCCTCCACTTT. Its translation: CASSYLGGSNSPLHF.